This T cell receptor (beta chain) was captured by sequencing in a study of T cell responses to AZD1222 COVID-19 vaccine. Clones were sequenced by immunoSEQ multiplex PCR, and TCRdb holds only the in-frame ones, with some missing. The profile shows around 72,000 clones, around 90% of them singletons. Here the sequenced sample was peripheral blood, taken on day 0 of AZD1222 vaccination. The TCR sequence derives from an adult in good health.

Written as DNA, the CDR3 is TGTGCCAGCAGTTTAACAGGGGGCTACGAGCAGTACTTC. This gives the protein CASSLTGGYEQYF. V gene TRBV12-3 or TRBV12-4 combines with J gene TRBJ2-7; 8 bases are shared with TRBD1. CDR3 size: 13 residues. V trimming: 2 bases; J trimming: 3 bases; junction bases outside the gene matches: 0.